This T cell receptor beta chain was sequenced in a study of T cell repertoires in cytomegalovirus infection. V lost 3 bases to trimming and J lost 0 bases; unmatched junction nucleotides: 12. The CDR3 spans 19 residues. The V gene's germline CDR1 is SGHRS and CDR2 YFSETQ. About this clonotype itself: The antigen is unknown.

Each CDR3 protein gets one entry after TCRdb re-called the reads with MiXCR. The sample has hundreds of thousands of distinct CDR3 sequences; just under 30% are singletons. This sequence joins TRBV5-1 and TRBJ2-3, with 11 positions matching TRBD1. This TCR was sampled from a human donor in good health (CMV status not recorded). Some clones in this sample may be carry-over from other donors' samples. This sample comprised cultured PBMCs, obtained from culture after CMV antigen stimulation. The CDR3 nucleotides are TGCGCCAGCAGCTCCATCGGGACAGGGGGATTCGGAAGCACAGATACGCAGTATTTT. It is translated as CASSSIGTGGFGSTDTQYF.